These T cell receptor beta chains were read from a single sample in a study of T-cell memory formation after mild COVID-19. TCRdb fed the 5' RACE reads into MiXCR, producing one record per CDR3 protein. The table records approximately 190,000 distinct CDR3 sequences, around 20% of them present only once. The sequencing sample was made of PBMCs or a T cell subset sorted from them (not recorded which). The receptors come from an adult woman who had mild COVID-19 (a few samples of this study predate the infection). Cell type and time point are not known. Each CDR3 is given with its conserved first and last residue. The D gene is left open where the match is weak. Size tells how often a clone was seen (once, few, many) or the class of an expanded clone, and some rows leave it out.

.	TRBV20-1	TRBJ1-2	few	TGCAGTGCCAAGGGCAGCCTCTATGGCTACACCTTC	CSAKGSLYGYTF
.	TRBV6-5	TRBJ1-2	.	TGTGCCAGCAGTTACATGGGGGAACGATATGGCTACACCTTC	CASSYMGERYGYTF
.	TRBV6-1	TRBJ1-2	many	TGTGCCAGCAGTGAAGGGACCCGATGGGATGGCTACACCTTC	CASSEGTRWDGYTF
.	TRBV12-3/TRBV12-4	TRBJ2-5	.	TGTGCCAGCAGTTTCCCATCGCAGACCCAGTACTTC	CASSFPSQTQYF
.	TRBV6-1	TRBJ1-6	few	TGTGCCAGCAGAGAGGATTCACCCCTCCACTTT	CASREDSPLHF
.	TRBV12-3/TRBV12-4	TRBJ1-4	.	TGTGCCAGCAGGGGAACAACTAATGAAAAACTGTTTTTT	CASRGTTNEKLFF
TRBD1	TRBV5-1	TRBJ2-1	.	TGCGCCTGCCTTTTGGGGACAGGGGGATTTTATGAGCAGTTCTTC	CACLLGTGGFYEQFF
.	TRBV20-1	TRBJ1-6	few	TGCAGTGCTAGACCACAGTGGGGGGTCGGTTCACCCCTCCACTTT	CSARPQWGVGSPLHF
TRBD2	TRBV5-1	TRBJ2-1	.	TGCGCCAGCAGCCGGGAAAGCGGGAACAATGAGCAGTTCTTC	CASSRESGNNEQFF
TRBD2	TRBV30	TRBJ2-6	few	TGTGCCTGGAGTTGGGGCGGGAGGGCTTCCTCTGGGGCCAACGTCCTGACTTTC	CAWSWGGRASSGANVLTF
.	TRBV27	TRBJ2-6	few	TGTGCCAGCAGTTGGTCCGGGACAGCCAACGTCCTGACTTTC	CASSWSGTANVLTF
.	TRBV5-6	TRBJ2-1	few	TGTGCCAGCAGCTTACACAATGAGCAGTTCTTC	CASSLHNEQFF
.	TRBV14	TRBJ1-2	.	TGTGCCAGCAGCCAACAATCTAACTATGGCTACACCTTC	CASSQQSNYGYTF
TRBD1	TRBV7-9	TRBJ1-4	.	TGTGCCAGCAGCTACACGGGACAGTCTAATGAAAAACTGTTTTTT	CASSYTGQSNEKLFF
.	TRBV7-6	TRBJ2-2	.	TGTGCCAGCAGCCCCACGGGACTTGCCACCTCTCGGGAGCTGTTTTTT	CASSPTGLATSRELFF
TRBD1	TRBV14	TRBJ1-2	.	TGTGCCAGCAGCAGAGGGACAGGTACACGAGGCTACACCTTC	CASSRGTGTRGYTF
.	TRBV7-7	TRBJ2-1	.	TGTGCTAGCAGCCTGGGACTGAAAAATGAGCAGTTCTTC	CASSLGLKNEQFF
.	TRBV20-1	TRBJ2-5	few	TGCAGTGCTAGAAGGAAGGGTCCGCCGGAGACCCAGTACTTC	CSARRKGPPETQYF
TRBD2	TRBV20-1	TRBJ2-1	.	TGCAGTGCTCCACTAGCGGGGCGAGATGAGCAGTTCTTC	CSAPLAGRDEQFF
TRBD1	TRBV10-3	TRBJ1-1	.	TGTGCCATCAATGACAGGGGGCTGTCCTCTGAAGCTTTCTTT	CAINDRGLSSEAFF
.	TRBV29-1	TRBJ1-3	few	TGCAGCGTCGGGGTCGGAGCGAGCTCTGGAAACACCATATATTTT	CSVGVGASSGNTIYF
TRBD2	TRBV5-1	TRBJ2-5	few	TGCGCCAGCAGCCCCGGGGCTAGCGGGGGGGAAGAGACCCAGTACTTC	CASSPGASGGEETQYF
.	TRBV11-2	TRBJ2-2	.	TGTGCCAGCAGACAGCCAGCGGGCACCGGGGAGCTGTTTTTT	CASRQPAGTGELFF
.	TRBV6-5	TRBJ1-2	few	TGTGCCAGCAGTTTCGGACAAGGGGCCTATGGCTACACCTTC	CASSFGQGAYGYTF
TRBD1	TRBV7-9	TRBJ1-3	few	TGTGCCAGCAGCCTTGACAGGGTCGGAAACACCATATATTTT	CASSLDRVGNTIYF
.	TRBV2	TRBJ2-3	.	TGTGCCAGCAGTGATTCGGTCAATACGCAGTATTTT	CASSDSVNTQYF